The sequence of this TCR beta chain was determined in a study of T cell responses to AZD1222 COVID-19 vaccine. Clones were read by immunoSEQ multiplex PCR, and TCRdb kept only the in-frame ones, dropping some. The sample includes 84,000 or so clones, 75% to 95% of them seen just once. This CDR3 has 14 amino acids. Trimming cost V 2 bases and J 7 bases, with 12 bases left between them. Germline V lookup: CDR1 MNHNS, CDR2 SASEGT. General study points: Nearly half of spike-specific TCRs reportedly target variant regions that are unmutated in the B.1.351 and B.1.1.7 variants. Recipients of AZD1222 seropositive at baseline numbered only 5 to 7. The donor cohort was predominantly white British with a female majority, and clonal diversity may have been underestimated.

A note on this clone: Its antigen is unidentified.

The sample was peripheral blood, taken 28 days after the second AZD1222 dose. The sequence came from an adult who received the AZD1222 COVID-19 vaccine. The rearrangement uses TRBV6-1 and TRBJ1-3, with D possibly TRBD1 on 6 matching bases. The CDR3 is CASSEWVTGNTIYF. In nucleotides, the CDR3 is TGTGCCAGCAGTGAATGGGTAACAGGGAACACCATATATTTT.